This T cell receptor beta chain comes out of a study of CD8+CD57+ T cells in acquired aplastic anemia. As for the study in general: On average, sorted CD4+ and CD8+ cells gave 3.2 ug of DNA.

Using genomic DNA as the template, TCR beta VDJ and CDR3 profiling was carried out. TCRdb reanalysed the reads using MiXCR and keeps one entry per CDR3 protein. The data hold about 200,000 distinct CDR3 sequences, with about 60% observed a single time. Trimming took off 6 bases at V and 1 base at J, with 15 bases between the two ends. This CDR3 is built from 15 residues. Germline loops: CDR1 SNHLY, CDR2 FYNNEI. Patients included in sequencing had previously demonstrated CD8+CD57+ cell expansion by flow cytometry. The source of this sequence is a human donor with aplastic anemia. The source material was sorted CD4+, CD8+, or CD8+CD57+ T cells (not recorded which) from PBMCs. This rearrangement joins TRBV2 to TRBJ1-1; TRBD1 might be the D (6 bases). CDR3 sequence reads: CASSEGGVGNTEAFF. CDR3 DNA: TGTGCCAGCAGCGAGGGGGGGGTGGGGAACACTGAAGCTTTCTTT.